One and the same sample provided the 6 T cell receptor beta chains below, sequenced in a study of identical twins. TCRdb reprocessed the 5' RACE reads with MiXCR, giving one entry per CDR3 protein. In the table there are about 220,000 distinct CDR3 sequences, 5% to 7% of which are singletons. These data were also reused for a study on T cells expressing NK-cell markers.

Sequencing input: CD8+ T cells sorted from blood. The receptors come from a woman aged 18-35 years in good health.

This clonotype was recorded at least ten times. CDR3 DNA sequence: TGTGCCAGCAGACTGAGAGGACAGAATGAGCAGTTCTTC. Its translation: CASRLRGQNEQFF. This chain links TRBV6-1 with TRBJ2-1, with D tentatively TRBD1 (6 bases). V was cut by 6 bases and J by 7 bases, with 13 bases left in between. There are 13 residues in the CDR3. CDR1 and CDR2 (germline): MNHNS, SASEGT.

The chain's CDR3 is CAVQGGRLNYGYTF. CDR3 sequence (DNA): TGTGCCGTCCAAGGGGGTCGACTCAACTATGGCTACACCTTC. The V call is TRBV6-2 or TRBV6-3, the J call TRBJ1-2; D is possibly TRBD1 (6 bases). V lost 11 bases to trimming and J lost 2 bases, with 18 bases between them. The CDR3 length is 14 residues. The germline gives CDR1 MNHEY, CDR2 SVGEGT.

The table lists this clonotype with a few counts. The chain is built from TRBV12-3 or TRBV12-4 and TRBJ2-7; weak D call: TRBD2 (5 bases). This CDR3 has 13 residues. Deletions cut 6 bases from V and 0 bases from J, with 9 bases between. The DNA of the CDR3 is TGTGCCAGCAGGAGCGGCGACTCCTACGAGCAGTACTTC. Its translation is CASRSGDSYEQYF.

This clonotype showed up many times. The chain combines TRBV9 with TRBJ1-3; D ambiguous. The germline CDR1 and CDR2 sequences are SGDLS and YYNGEE. The CDR3 totals 14 residues. Deletions cut 5 bases from V and 0 bases from J, with 9 bases between. As DNA, the CDR3 is TGTGCCAGCAGGAACGGAGGCTCTGGAAACACCATATATTTT. It yields the protein CASRNGGSGNTIYF. Using reference TRBV9 and TRBJ1-3 for the parts outside the CDR3, the full variable domain is DSGVTQTPKHLITATGQRVTLRCSPRSGDLSVYWYQQSLDQGLQFLIQYYNGEERAKGNILERFSAQQFPDLHSELNLSSLELGDSALYFCASRNGGSGNTIYFGEGSWLTVV.

The chain is built from TRBV7-8 and TRBJ2-7; perhaps TRBD2 as D (7 bases). The CDR3 has 16 residues. Germline V gene lookup returns CDR1 SGHVS and CDR2 FQNEAQ. The V and J ends lost 6 bases and 4 bases respectively, with 22 bases between them. The CDR3: CASRATRAGRGYEQYF. The DNA of the CDR3 is TGTGCCAGCAGGGCGACTCGGGCAGGGAGGGGGTACGAGCAGTACTTC.

The chain employs TRBV20-1 and TRBJ2-3; TRBD2 aligns across 7 bases. The CDR3 runs 14 residues. Germline lookup yields CDR1 DFQATT and CDR2 SNEGSKA (reference sequence). Germline trimming cut 5 bases from V and 4 bases from J; bases unmatched to any gene: 9. CDR3 sequence: CSAPAGVMADTQYF. The CDR3 DNA reads TGCAGTGCTCCGGCGGGGGTTATGGCAGATACGCAGTATTTT.